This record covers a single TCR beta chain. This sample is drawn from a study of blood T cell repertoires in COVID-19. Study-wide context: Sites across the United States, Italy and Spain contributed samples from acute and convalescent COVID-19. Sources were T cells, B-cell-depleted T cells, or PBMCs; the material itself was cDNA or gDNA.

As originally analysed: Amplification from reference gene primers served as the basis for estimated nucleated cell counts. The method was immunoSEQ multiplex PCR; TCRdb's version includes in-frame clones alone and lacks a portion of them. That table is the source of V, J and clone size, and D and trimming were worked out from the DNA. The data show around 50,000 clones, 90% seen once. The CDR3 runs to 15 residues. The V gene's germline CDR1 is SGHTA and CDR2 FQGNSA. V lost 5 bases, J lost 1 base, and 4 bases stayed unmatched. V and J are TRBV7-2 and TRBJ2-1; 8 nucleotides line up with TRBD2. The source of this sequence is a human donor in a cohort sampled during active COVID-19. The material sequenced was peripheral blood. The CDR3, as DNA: TGTGCCAGCAGCCTGTCGGGAGGGTCCTACAATGAGCAGTTCTTC. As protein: CASSLSGGSYNEQFF.